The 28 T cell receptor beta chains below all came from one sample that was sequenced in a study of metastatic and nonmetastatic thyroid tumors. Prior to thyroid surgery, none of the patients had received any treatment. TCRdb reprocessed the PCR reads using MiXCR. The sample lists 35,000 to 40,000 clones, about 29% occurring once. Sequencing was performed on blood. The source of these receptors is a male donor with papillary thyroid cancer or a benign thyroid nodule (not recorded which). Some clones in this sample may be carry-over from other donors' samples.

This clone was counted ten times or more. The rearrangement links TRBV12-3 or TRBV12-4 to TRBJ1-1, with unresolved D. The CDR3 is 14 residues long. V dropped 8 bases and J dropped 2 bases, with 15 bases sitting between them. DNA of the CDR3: TGTGCCAGCTCCCTCCGAGTGGCTAACACTGAAGCTTTCTTT. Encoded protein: CASSLRVANTEAFF.

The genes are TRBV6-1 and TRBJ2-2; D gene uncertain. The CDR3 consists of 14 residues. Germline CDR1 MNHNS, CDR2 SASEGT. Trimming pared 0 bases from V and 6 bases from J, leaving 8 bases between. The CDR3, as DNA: TGTGCCAGCAGTGAAGCGAGGTCGCCCGGGGAGCTGTTTTTT. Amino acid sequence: CASSEARSPGELFF.

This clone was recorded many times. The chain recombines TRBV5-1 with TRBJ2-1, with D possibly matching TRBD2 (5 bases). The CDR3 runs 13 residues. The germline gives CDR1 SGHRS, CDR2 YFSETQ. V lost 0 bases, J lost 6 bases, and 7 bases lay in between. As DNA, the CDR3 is TGCGCCAGCAGCTTGGGCGGGCGCAATGAGCAGTTCTTC. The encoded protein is CASSLGGRNEQFF.

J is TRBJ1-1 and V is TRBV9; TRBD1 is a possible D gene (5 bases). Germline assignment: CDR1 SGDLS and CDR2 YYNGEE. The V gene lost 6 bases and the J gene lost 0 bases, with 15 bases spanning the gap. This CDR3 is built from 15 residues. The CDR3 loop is CASKQGVGMNTEAFF. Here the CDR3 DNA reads TGTGCCAGCAAGCAGGGCGTGGGGATGAACACTGAAGCTTTCTTT.

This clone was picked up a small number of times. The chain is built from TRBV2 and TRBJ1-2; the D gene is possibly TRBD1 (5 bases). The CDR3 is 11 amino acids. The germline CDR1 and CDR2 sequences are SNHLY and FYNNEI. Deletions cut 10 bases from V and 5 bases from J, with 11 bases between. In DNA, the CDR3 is TGTGCCATCGGGACGGTGTATGGCTACACCTTC. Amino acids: CAIGTVYGYTF.

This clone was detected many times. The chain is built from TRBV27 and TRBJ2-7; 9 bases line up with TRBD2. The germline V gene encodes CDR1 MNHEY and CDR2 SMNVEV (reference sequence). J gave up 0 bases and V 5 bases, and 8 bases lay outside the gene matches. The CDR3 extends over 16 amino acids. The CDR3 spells CASSPRGLAYSYEQYF. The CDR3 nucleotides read TGTGCCAGCAGTCCCCGAGGACTAGCGTACTCCTACGAGCAGTACTTC.

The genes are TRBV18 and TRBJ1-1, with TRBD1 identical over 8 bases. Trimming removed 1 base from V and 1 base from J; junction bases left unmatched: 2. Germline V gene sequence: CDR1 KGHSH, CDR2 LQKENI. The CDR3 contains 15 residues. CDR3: CASSPQGTGNTEAFF. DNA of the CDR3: TGTGCCAGCTCACCACAAGGGACAGGGAACACTGAAGCTTTCTTT.

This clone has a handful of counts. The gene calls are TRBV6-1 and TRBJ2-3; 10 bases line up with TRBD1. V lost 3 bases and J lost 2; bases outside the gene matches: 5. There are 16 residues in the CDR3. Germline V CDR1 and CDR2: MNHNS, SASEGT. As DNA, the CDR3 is TGTGCCAGCAGTGAGTTTGGGACAGGGGCCACAGATACGCAGTATTTT. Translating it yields CASSEFGTGATDTQYF.

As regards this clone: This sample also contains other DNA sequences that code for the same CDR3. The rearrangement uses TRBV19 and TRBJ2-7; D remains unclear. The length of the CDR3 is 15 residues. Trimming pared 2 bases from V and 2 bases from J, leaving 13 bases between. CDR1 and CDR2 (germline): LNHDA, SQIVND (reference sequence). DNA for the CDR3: TGTGCCAGTAGTATAATTCATGACGAAACCTACGAGCAGTACTTC. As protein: CASSIIHDETYEQYF.

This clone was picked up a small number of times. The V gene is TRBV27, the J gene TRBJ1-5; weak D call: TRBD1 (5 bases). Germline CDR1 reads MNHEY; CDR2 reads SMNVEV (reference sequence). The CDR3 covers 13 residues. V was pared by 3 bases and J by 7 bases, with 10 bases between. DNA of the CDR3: TGTGCCAGCAGTTTGGTTTGGGGGCAGCCCCAGCATTTT. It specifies CASSLVWGQPQHF.

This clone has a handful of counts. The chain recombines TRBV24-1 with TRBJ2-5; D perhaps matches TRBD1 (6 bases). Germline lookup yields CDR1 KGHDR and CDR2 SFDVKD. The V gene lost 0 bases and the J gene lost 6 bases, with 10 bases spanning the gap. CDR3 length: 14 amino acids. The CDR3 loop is CATSDLQGWKTQYF. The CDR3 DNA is TGTGCCACCAGTGATTTGCAGGGGTGGAAGACCCAGTACTTC.

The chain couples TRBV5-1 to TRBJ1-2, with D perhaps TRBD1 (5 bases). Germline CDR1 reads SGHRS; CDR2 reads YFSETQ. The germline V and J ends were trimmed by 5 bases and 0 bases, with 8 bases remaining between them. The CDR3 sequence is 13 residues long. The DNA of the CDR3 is TGCGCCAGCAGTAAGACAGCTAACTATGGCTACACCTTC. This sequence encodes CASSKTANYGYTF.

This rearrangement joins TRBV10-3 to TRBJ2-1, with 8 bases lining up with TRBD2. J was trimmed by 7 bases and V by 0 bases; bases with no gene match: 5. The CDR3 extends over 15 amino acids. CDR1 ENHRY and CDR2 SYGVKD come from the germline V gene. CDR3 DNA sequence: TGTGCCATCAGTGAGTCGAATAGCGGGGTAAATGAGCAGTTCTTC. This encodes CAISESNSGVNEQFF.

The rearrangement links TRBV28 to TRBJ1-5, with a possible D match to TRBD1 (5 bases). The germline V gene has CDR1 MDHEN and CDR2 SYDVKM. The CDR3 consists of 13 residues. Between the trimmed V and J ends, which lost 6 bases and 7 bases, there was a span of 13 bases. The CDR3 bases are TGTGCCAGCAGCCTCGCTGGGGGGCAGCCCCAGCATTTT. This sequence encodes CASSLAGGQPQHF. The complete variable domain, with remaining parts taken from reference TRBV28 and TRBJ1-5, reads DVKVTQSSRYLVKRTGEKVFLECVQDMDHENMFWYRQDPGLGLRLIYFSYDVKMKEKGDIPEGYSVSREKKERFSLILESASTNQTSMYLCASSLAGGQPQHFGDGTRLSIL.

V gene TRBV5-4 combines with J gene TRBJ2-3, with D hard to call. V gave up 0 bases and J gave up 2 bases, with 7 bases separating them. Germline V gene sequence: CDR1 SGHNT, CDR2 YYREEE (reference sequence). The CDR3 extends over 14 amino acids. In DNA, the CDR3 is TGTGCCAGCAGCTTGGGTTCCCTCACAGATACGCAGTATTTT. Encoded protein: CASSLGSLTDTQYF.

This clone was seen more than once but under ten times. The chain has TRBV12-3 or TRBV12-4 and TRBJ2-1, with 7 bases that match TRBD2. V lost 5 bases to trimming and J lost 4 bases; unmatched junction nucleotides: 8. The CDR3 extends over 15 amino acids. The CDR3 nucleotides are TGTGCCAGCAGTCCGAGTCTAGCGGTGTACAATGAGCAGTTCTTC. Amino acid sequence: CASSPSLAVYNEQFF.

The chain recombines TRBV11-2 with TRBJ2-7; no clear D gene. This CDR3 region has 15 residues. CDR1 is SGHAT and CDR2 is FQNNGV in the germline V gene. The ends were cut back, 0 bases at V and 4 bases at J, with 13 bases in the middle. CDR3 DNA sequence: TGTGCCAGCAGCTTAGATTTTGGGAAGAGGTACGAGCAGTACTTC. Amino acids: CASSLDFGKRYEQYF.

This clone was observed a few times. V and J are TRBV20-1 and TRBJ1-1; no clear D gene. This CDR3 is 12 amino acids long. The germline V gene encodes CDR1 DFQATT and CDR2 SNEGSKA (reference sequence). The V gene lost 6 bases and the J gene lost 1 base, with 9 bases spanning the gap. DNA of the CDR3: TGCAGTGCCCGGCGGCAGAACACTGAAGCTTTCTTT. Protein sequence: CSARRQNTEAFF.

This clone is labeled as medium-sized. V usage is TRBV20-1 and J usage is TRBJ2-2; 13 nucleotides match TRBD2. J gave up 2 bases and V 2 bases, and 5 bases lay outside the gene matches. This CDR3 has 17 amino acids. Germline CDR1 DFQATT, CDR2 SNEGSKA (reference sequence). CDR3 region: CSARPGLAGTNTGELFF. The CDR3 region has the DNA TGCAGTGCTAGACCGGGACTAGCGGGAACCAACACCGGGGAGCTGTTTTTT.

CDR3 amino acids: CASSHSTRGRDCYTF. The CDR3 DNA sequence: TGTGCCAGCAGCCACTCAACCAGGGGAAGGGATTGCTACACCTTC. V gene TRBV3-1 combines with J gene TRBJ1-2, with D perhaps TRBD1 (6 bases). Trimming left V 3 bases short and J 9 bases short, with 20 bases between. This CDR3 contains 15 residues. Per the germline V gene, CDR1 is LGHDT and CDR2 is YNNKEL (reference sequence).

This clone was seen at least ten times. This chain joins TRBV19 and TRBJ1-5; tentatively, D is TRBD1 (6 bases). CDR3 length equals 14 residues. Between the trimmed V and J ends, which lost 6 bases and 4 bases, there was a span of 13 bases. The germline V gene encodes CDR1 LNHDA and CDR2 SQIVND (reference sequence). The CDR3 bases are TGTGCCAGTAGAGCTGACAGGAGAAATCAGCCCCAGCATTTT. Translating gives CASRADRRNQPQHF.

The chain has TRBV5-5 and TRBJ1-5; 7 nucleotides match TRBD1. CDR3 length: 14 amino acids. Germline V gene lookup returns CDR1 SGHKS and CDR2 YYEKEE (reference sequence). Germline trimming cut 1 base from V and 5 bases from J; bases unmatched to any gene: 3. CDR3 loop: CASSLSGGDQPQHF. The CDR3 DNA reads TGTGCCAGCAGCTTGTCAGGGGGGGATCAGCCCCAGCATTTT.

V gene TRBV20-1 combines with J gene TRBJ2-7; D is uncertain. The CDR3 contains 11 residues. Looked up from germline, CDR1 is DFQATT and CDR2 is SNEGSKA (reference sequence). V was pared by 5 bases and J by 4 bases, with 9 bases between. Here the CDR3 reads CSASISYEQYF. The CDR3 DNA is TGCAGTGCTTCCATTTCTTACGAGCAGTACTTC.

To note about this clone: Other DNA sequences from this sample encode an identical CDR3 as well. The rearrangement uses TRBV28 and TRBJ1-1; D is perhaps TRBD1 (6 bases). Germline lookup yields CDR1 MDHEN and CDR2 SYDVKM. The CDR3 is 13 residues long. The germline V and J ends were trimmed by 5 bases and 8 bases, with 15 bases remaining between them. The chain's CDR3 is CASSPRGQIEAFF. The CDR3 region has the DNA TGTGCCAGCAGTCCCCGGGGGCAGATAGAAGCTTTCTTT.

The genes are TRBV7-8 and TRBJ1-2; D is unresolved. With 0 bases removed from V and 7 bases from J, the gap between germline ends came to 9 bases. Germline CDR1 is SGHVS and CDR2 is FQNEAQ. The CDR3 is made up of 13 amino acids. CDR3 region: CASSLAFGSGYTF. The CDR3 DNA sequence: TGTGCCAGCAGCTTAGCGTTCGGGTCTGGCTACACCTTC.

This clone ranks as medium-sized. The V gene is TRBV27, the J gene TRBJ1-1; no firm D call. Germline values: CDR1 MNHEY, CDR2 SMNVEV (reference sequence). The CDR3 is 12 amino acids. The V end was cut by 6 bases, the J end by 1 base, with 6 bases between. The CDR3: CASRTPNTEAFF. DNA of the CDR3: TGTGCCAGCAGGACGCCGAACACTGAAGCTTTCTTT.

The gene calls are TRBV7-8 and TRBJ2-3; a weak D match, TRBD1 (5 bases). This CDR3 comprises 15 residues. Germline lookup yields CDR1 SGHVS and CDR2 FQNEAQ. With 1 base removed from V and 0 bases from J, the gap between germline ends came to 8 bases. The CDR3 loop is CASSLGTTSTDTQYF. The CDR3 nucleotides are TGTGCCAGCAGCTTAGGGACAACTAGCACAGATACGCAGTATTTT.

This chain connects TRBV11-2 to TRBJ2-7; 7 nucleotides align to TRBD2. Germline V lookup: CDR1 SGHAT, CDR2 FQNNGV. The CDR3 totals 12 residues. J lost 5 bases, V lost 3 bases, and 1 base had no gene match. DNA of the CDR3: TGTGCCAGCAGCTTCGGGGGGAACGAGCAGTACTTC. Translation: CASSFGGNEQYF.